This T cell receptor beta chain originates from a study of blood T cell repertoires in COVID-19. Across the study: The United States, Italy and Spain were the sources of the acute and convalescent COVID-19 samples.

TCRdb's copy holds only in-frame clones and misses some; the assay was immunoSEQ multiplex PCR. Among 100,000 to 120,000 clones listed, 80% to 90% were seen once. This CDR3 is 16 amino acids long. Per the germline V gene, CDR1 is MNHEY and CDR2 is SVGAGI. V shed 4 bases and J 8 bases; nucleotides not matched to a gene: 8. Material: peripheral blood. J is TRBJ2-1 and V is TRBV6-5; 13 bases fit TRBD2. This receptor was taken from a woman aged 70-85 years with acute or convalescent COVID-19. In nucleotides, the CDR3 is TGTGCCAGCAGTTCACTAGCGGGGGGGCCTATCGATGAGCAGTTCTTC. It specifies CASSSLAGGPIDEQFF.